Following are 15 T cell receptor beta chains from one sample sequenced in a study of identical twins. TCRdb recomputed calls from the 5' RACE reads with MiXCR, one row per CDR3 protein. The table shows 700,000 or so distinct CDR3 sequences, with 8.5% to 9.5% occurring only once. The sample was also linked to a second study, of yellow fever vaccine responses in identical twins.

The sequenced sample was PBMCs. These TCRs come from a woman aged 18-29 years in good health.

The genes are TRBV28 and TRBJ2-5; 8 positions match TRBD2. The CDR3 covers 16 residues. Germline lookup yields CDR1 MDHEN and CDR2 SYDVKM. Trimming took 3 bases from V and 1 from J; bases not matched to a gene: 7. CDR3 bases: TGTGCCAGCAGTTTGGTGCTAGCGGGCATCCAAGAGACCCAGTACTTC. This encodes CASSLVLAGIQETQYF.

The chain links TRBV11-2 to TRBJ1-4, with TRBD1 identical over 8 bases. CDR3 length equals 13 residues. The V segment lost 5 bases and the J segment 8 bases; nucleotides outside the gene matches: 4. Germline assignment: CDR1 SGHAT and CDR2 FQNNGV. Here the CDR3 DNA reads TGTGCCAGCAGCCTGACAGGGGTCGAAAAACTGTTTTTT. Translated, it gives CASSLTGVEKLFF.

The chain links TRBV10-3 to TRBJ1-4; D is perhaps TRBD1 (6 bases). Germline lookup yields CDR1 ENHRY and CDR2 SYGVKD. V was trimmed by 6 bases and J by 0 bases, leaving 20 bases between them. The CDR3 totals 18 residues. CDR3 in amino acids: CAISPTGSNRATNEKLFF. DNA of the CDR3: TGTGCCATCAGCCCTACAGGGTCGAATAGGGCAACTAATGAAAAACTGTTTTTT.

This clonotype was seen a few times. The chain joins TRBV10-3 to TRBJ2-2, with 11 bases fitting TRBD1. The CDR3 has 15 amino acids. V was pared by 4 bases and J by 5 bases, with 3 bases of the junction left unmatched. Per the germline V gene, CDR1 is ENHRY and CDR2 is SYGVKD. Here the CDR3 DNA reads TGTGCCATCAGTGGGGACAGGGGGTTTACCGGGGAGCTGTTTTTT. Translated, it gives CAISGDRGFTGELFF.

The V gene is TRBV6-2 or TRBV6-3, the J gene TRBJ1-1; no clear D. Trimming shortened V by 2 bases and J by 7 bases, and 8 bases separated the two germline ends. The CDR3 loop spans 12 amino acids. Per the germline V gene, CDR1 is MNHEY and CDR2 is SVGEGT. DNA for the CDR3: TGTGCCAGCAGTTACCGGGAGCTTGAAGCTTTCTTT. It codes for CASSYRELEAFF.

This clonotype was recorded many times. The rearrangement links TRBV25-1 to TRBJ2-6; D gene uncertain. The germline V gene has CDR1 MGHDK and CDR2 SYGVNS. V dropped 6 bases and J dropped 0 bases, with 3 bases sitting between them. This CDR3 is 13 amino acids long. This chain's CDR3 is CASSVSGANVLTF. The CDR3, as DNA: TGTGCCAGCAGCGTCTCTGGGGCCAACGTCCTGACTTTC.

This clonotype was recorded at least ten times. The V gene is TRBV27, the J gene TRBJ2-3; D perhaps matches TRBD1 (6 bases). The V gene's germline CDR1 is MNHEY and CDR2 SMNVEV (reference sequence). CDR3 size: 14 residues. Trimming cost V 2 bases and J 6 bases, with 12 bases left between them. This chain's CDR3 is CASSLVGAGDTQYF. CDR3 bases: TGTGCCAGCAGTTTAGTGGGGGCAGGGGATACGCAGTATTTT.

In its sample, this clonotype was seen a few times. The CDR3 is CSASRQVGMNTEAFF. In nucleotides, the CDR3 is TGCAGTGCTAGTCGGCAGGTTGGGATGAACACTGAAGCTTTCTTT. This rearrangement joins TRBV20-1 to TRBJ1-1; D call uncertain. The CDR3 extends over 15 amino acids. V was shortened by 3 bases and J by 0 bases, with 14 bases between the two germline ends. Per germline, CDR1 DFQATT and CDR2 SNEGSKA (reference sequence).

This clonotype was observed a few times. V is TRBV4-1 and J is TRBJ2-7; 9 positions match TRBD2. The V gene end was trimmed by 5 bases and the J gene end by 3 bases; junction bases not matched to a gene: 8. The germline gives CDR1 MGHRA, CDR2 YSYEKL. The CDR3 has 15 amino acids. The CDR3 DNA follows: TGCGCCAGCAGCTCCCTAGCGGGACTACTCTACGAGCAGTACTTC. This gives the protein CASSSLAGLLYEQYF.

This clonotype was detected many times. The J gene is TRBJ1-1, the V gene TRBV29-1; the D gene is possibly TRBD1 (6 bases). Trimming took 7 bases from V and 1 from J, leaving 16 bases between them. CDR1 SQVTM and CDR2 ANQGSEA come from the germline V gene. The CDR3 length is 14 residues. CDR3 DNA: TGCAGCGCTGGGGGGCTGGAGGCGAACACTGAAGCTTTCTTT. It codes for CSAGGLEANTEAFF. Full variable domain (rest looked up from reference TRBV29-1 and TRBJ1-1): SAVISQKPSRDICQRGTSLTIQCQVDSQVTMMFWYRQQPGQSLTLIATANQGSEATYESGFVIDKFPISRPNLTFSTLTVSNMSPEDSSIYLCSAGGLEANTEAFFGQGTRLTVV.

In this sample, this clonotype turned up a few times. The chain employs TRBV11-1 and TRBJ2-5; 14 bases align to TRBD2. Germline V gene lookup returns CDR1 SGHAT and CDR2 FQDESV (reference sequence). The CDR3 has 18 amino acids. V lost 3 bases to trimming and J lost 0 bases; unmatched junction nucleotides: 6. In nucleotides, the CDR3 is TGTGCCAGCAGCTTGGGACTAGCGGGAGCCTCGTACCAAGAGACCCAGTACTTC. Translating it yields CASSLGLAGASYQETQYF.

This clonotype was counted ten times or more. V gene TRBV5-1 combines with J gene TRBJ2-1; 7 bases align to TRBD2. The CDR3 is 17 amino acids. The V segment lost 6 bases and the J segment 1 base; nucleotides outside the gene matches: 13. Germline CDR1 is SGHRS and CDR2 is YFSETQ. The CDR3, as DNA: TGCGCCAGCATTCCGAGCGGGACCCCGAGGTCCTACAATGAGCAGTTCTTC. The encoded protein is CASIPSGTPRSYNEQFF. Complete variable domain (other parts from reference TRBV5-1 and TRBJ2-1): KAGVTQTPRYLIKTRGQQVTLSCSPISGHRSVSWYQQTPGQGLQFLFEYFSETQRNKGNFPGRFSGRQFSNSRSEMNVSTLELGDSALYLCASIPSGTPRSYNEQFFGPGTRLTVL.

A few counts support this clonotype. V and J are TRBV20-1 and TRBJ2-4; 9 nucleotides align to TRBD1. J was trimmed by 9 bases and V by 5 bases; bases with no gene match: 8. The CDR3 loop spans 13 amino acids. Germline values: CDR1 DFQATT, CDR2 SNEGSKA (reference sequence). Here the CDR3 DNA reads TGCAGTGCTGGGGGACAGGGTGGTAGCATTCAGTACTTC. Translation gives CSAGGQGGSIQYF.

This clonotype appeared a few times. The gene calls are TRBV5-6 and TRBJ2-7; 7 bases are a match to TRBD1. Germline V gene sequence: CDR1 SGHDT, CDR2 YYEEEE. Trimming cost V 6 bases and J 0 bases; bases outside gene matches: 15. This CDR3 is 17 amino acids long. DNA of the CDR3: TGTGCCAGCACCCTCGGACAGGTAACCTCGGGCTCCTACGAGCAGTACTTC. Its protein is CASTLGQVTSGSYEQYF. The full variable domain, its missing parts supplied by reference TRBV5-6 and TRBJ2-7, is DAGVTQSPTHLIKTRGQQVTLRCSPKSGHDTVSWYQQALGQGPQFIFQYYEEEERQRGNFPDRFSGHQFPNYSSELNVNALLLGDSALYLCASTLGQVTSGSYEQYFGPGTRLTVT.

The chain has TRBV20-1 and TRBJ2-1; either TRBD1 or TRBD2 may fit D (5 bases each). V was trimmed by 6 bases and J by 8 bases, leaving 14 bases between them. Germline values: CDR1 DFQATT, CDR2 SNEGSKA (reference sequence). CDR3 size: 12 residues. In nucleotides, the CDR3 is TGCAGTGCAATACCGGGACGAGATGAGCAGTTCTTC. The encoded protein is CSAIPGRDEQFF.